The subject of this entry is one TCR beta chain. Its specificity is unknown. Trimming took 0 bases from V and 8 from J, leaving 7 bases between them. Germline V gene sequence: CDR1 MNHNY, CDR2 SVGAGI (reference sequence). The CDR3 is made up of 12 amino acids. These data are taken from a study of T cell repertoires in cytomegalovirus infection. About the study: Peptides in the study included HLA-C-restricted and HLA-B-restricted CMV epitopes. CMV infection and matching HLA type were both indicated by public TCR beta signatures. The study, taken as a whole, reports: Carriage of CMV together with the relevant HLA was identifiable through cumulative public TCR beta family frequency. Within the response measured ex vivo, HLA-C-restricted CMV-specific TCR beta clonotypes were dominant.

TCRdb itself ran the reads through MiXCR, one entry per CDR3 protein. The table shows approximately 280,000 distinct CDR3 sequences, with 20% to 25% occurring only once. The sequence was obtained from a human donor in good health (CMV status not recorded). Some clones in this sample may be carry-over from other donors' samples. The chain is built from TRBV6-6 and TRBJ1-1; D gene ambiguous. The sample was cultured PBMCs, taken from culture after CMV antigen stimulation. The DNA of the CDR3 is TGTGCCAGCAGTTACTCCTCCCTGGAAGCTTTCTTT. Translated, it gives CASSYSSLEAFF.